This TCR beta chain comes out of a study of blood T cell repertoires in COVID-19. Trimming cost V 2 bases and J 8 bases; bases outside gene matches: 6. Germline V lookup: CDR1 GTSNPN, CDR2 SVGIG (reference sequence). The CDR3 extends over 14 amino acids. Profiled with immunoSEQ multiplex PCR; TCRdb holds only in-frame clones, not every one. The data hold 150,000 to 200,000 clones, with 88% observed a single time. The source is a middle-aged man with active or convalescent COVID-19. The chain recombines TRBV30 with TRBJ1-4, with 9 bases fitting TRBD1. The sequenced sample was peripheral blood. The CDR3 region is CAWSSGTGKEKLFF. The CDR3 DNA is TGTGCCTGGAGTTCCGGGACAGGGAAAGAAAAACTGTTTTTT.